This TCR beta chain derives from a study of T cells in tuberculosis. The wider study: CD1B tetramers identified T cells specific for mycobacterial lipid GMM.

In regard to this clone: What it binds is unknown.

Each donor contributed about 100,000 T cells on average, unsorted. Clones were read by immunoSEQ multiplex PCR, and TCRdb kept only the in-frame ones, dropping some. Of over 25,000 clones in the sample, almost 90% were seen once. Whole-study results and caveats: Using the GMM-specific repertoire gave 85% to 90% accuracy versus roughly 74% with motifs.

Sequenced: PBMCs. The receptor comes from a donor between 10 and 35 years old with latent tuberculosis or without tuberculosis infection.

The CDR3 DNA reads TGTGCCAGCAGATCGGGACAGTCTTTGTGGGAGCAGTACTTC. Translating gives CASRSGQSLWEQYF. The chain links TRBV28 to TRBJ2-7; 7 bases align to TRBD1. The CDR3 is 14 amino acids. Germline CDR1 MDHEN, CDR2 SYDVKM. V shed 6 bases, J shed 7 bases, and the junction held 12 bases outside the gene matches.